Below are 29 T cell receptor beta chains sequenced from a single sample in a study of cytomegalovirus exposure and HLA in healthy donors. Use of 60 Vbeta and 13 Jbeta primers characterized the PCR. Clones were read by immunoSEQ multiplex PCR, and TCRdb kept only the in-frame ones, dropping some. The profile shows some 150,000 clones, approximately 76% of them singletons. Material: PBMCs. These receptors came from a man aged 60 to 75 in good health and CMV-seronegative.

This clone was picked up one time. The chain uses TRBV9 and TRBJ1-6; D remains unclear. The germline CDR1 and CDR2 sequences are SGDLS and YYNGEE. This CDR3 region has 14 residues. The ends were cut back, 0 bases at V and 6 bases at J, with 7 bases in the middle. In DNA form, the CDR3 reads TGTGCCAGCAGCGTAGTTGTCTCTAATTCACCCCTCCACTTT. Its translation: CASSVVVSNSPLHF. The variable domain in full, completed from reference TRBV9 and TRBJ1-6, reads DSGVTQTPKHLITATGQRVTLRCSPRSGDLSVYWYQQSLDQGLQFLIQYYNGEERAKGNILERFSAQQFPDLHSELNLSSLELGDSALYFCASSVVVSNSPLHFGNGTRLTVT.

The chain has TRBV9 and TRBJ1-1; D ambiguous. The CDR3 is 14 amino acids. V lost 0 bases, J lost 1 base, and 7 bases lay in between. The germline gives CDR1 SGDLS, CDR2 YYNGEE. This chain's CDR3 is CASSVGPTNTEAFF. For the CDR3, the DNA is TGTGCCAGCAGCGTAGGGCCAACGAACACTGAAGCTTTCTTT.

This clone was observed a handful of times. As DNA, the CDR3 is TGTGCCAGCAGCCCCCATAGAGGACAGGGGGGTTACGGGGAGCTGTTTTTT. As protein: CASSPHRGQGGYGELFF. The chain has TRBV9 and TRBJ2-2; 10 positions agree with TRBD1. The CDR3 runs 17 residues. CDR1 is SGDLS and CDR2 is YYNGEE in the germline V gene. Germline trimming cut 4 bases from V and 7 bases from J; bases unmatched to any gene: 13.

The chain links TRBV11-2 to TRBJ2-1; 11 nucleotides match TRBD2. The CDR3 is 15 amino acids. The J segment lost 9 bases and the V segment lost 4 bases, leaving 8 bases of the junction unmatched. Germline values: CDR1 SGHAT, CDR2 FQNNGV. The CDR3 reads CASSWRLAGGGEQFF. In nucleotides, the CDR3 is TGTGCCAGCAGCTGGCGGCTAGCGGGAGGTGGTGAGCAGTTCTTC.

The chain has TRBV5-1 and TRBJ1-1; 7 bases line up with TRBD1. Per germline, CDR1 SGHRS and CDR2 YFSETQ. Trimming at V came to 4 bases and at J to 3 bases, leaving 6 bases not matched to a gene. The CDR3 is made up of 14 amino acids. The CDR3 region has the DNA TGCGCCAGCAGCGCCCCAGGGGGTCACACTGAAGCTTTCTTT. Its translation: CASSAPGGHTEAFF.

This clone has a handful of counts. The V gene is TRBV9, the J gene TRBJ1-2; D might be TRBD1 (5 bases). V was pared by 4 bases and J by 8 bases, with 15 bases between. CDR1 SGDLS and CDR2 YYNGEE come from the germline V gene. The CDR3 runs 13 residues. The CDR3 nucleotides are TGTGCCAGCAGCCCCGGCGGGGGGGGAGGCTACACCTTC. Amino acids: CASSPGGGGGYTF.

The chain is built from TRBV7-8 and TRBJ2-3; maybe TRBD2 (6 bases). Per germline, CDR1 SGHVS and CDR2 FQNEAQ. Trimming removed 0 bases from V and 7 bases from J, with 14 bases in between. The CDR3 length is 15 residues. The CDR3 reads CASSLAGTGMNTQYF. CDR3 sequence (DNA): TGTGCCAGCAGCTTAGCAGGGACTGGAATGAATACGCAGTATTTT.

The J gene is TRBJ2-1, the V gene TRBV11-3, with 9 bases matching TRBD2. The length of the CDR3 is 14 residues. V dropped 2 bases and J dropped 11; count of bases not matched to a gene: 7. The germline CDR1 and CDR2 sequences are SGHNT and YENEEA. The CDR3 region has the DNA TGTGCCAGCAGCTTAAACCTTGGGACTAGCCAGCAGTTCTTC. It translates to CASSLNLGTSQQFF.

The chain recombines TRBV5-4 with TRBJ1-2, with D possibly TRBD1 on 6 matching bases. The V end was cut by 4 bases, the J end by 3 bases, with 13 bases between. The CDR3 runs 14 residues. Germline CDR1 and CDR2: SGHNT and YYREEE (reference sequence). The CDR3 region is CASSQQGSDYGYTF. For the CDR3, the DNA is TGTGCCAGCAGCCAACAGGGCAGCGACTATGGCTACACCTTC.

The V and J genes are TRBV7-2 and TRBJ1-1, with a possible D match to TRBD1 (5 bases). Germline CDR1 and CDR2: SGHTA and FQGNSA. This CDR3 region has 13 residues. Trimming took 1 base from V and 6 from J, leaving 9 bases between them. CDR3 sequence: CASSLDGRAEAFF. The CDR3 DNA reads TGTGCCAGCAGCTTAGATGGCAGGGCTGAAGCTTTCTTT. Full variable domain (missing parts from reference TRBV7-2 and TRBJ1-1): GAGVSQSPSNKVTEKGKDVELRCDPISGHTALYWYRQSLGQGLEFLIYFQGNSAPDKSGLPSDRFSAERTGGSVSTLTIQRTQQEDSAVYLCASSLDGRAEAFFGQGTRLTVV.

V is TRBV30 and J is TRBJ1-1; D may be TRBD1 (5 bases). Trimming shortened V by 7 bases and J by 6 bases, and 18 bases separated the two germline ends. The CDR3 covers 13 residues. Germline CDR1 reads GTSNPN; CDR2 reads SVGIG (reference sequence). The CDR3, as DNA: TGTGCCTATGATGAGACAGCATACGCTGAAGCTTTCTTT. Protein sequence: CAYDETAYAEAFF.

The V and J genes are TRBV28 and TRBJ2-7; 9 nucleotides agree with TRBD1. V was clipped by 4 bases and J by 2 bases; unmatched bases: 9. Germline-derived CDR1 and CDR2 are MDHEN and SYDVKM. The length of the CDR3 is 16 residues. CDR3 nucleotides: TGTGCCAGCAGTTCCCCGGGGACAGGGCGCCCCTACGAGCAGTACTTC. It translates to CASSSPGTGRPYEQYF.

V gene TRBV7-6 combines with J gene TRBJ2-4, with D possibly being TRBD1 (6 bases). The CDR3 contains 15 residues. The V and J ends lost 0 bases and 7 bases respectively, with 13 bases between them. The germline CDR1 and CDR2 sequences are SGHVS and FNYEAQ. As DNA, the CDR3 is TGTGCCAGCAGCTTAGCGGCAGGGGCCGGTAACATTCAGTACTTC. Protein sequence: CASSLAAGAGNIQYF.

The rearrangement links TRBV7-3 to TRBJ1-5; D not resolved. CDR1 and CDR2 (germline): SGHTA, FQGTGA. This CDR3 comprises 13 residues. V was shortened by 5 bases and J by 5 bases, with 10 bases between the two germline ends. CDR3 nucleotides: TGTGCCAGCAGCCCAAACACCGATCAGCCCCAGCATTTT. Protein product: CASSPNTDQPQHF. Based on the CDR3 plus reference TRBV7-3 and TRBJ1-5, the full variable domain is GAGVSQTPSNKVTEKGKYVELRCDPISGHTALYWYRQSLGQGPEFLIYFQGTGAADDSGLPNDRFFAVRPEGSVSTLKIQRTERGDSAVYLCASSPNTDQPQHFGDGTRLSIL.

CDR3 sequence: CASSAIGTRGETQYF. The CDR3 bases are TGTGCCAGCAGCGCAATAGGGACTCGGGGAGAGACCCAGTACTTC. The chain recombines TRBV9 with TRBJ2-5; weak D call: TRBD2 (6 bases). CDR1 and CDR2 (germline): SGDLS, YYNGEE. CDR3 length: 15 residues. V dropped 3 bases and J dropped 4 bases, with 16 bases sitting between them.

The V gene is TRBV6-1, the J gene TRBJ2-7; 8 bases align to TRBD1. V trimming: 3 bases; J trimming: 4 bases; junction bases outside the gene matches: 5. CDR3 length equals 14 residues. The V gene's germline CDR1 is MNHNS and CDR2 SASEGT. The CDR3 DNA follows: TGTGCCAGCAGTGAGGAGACAGGGGCTTACGAGCAGTACTTC. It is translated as CASSEETGAYEQYF.

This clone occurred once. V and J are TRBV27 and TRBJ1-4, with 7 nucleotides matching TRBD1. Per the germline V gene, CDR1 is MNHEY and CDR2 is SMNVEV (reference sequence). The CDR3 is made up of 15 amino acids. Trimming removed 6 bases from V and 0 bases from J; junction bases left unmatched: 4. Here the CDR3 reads CASSTGDATNEKLFF. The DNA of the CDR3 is TGTGCCAGCAGCACAGGGGATGCAACTAATGAAAAACTGTTTTTT. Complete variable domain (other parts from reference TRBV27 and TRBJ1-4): EAQVTQNPRYLITVTGKKLTVTCSQNMNHEYMSWYRQDPGLGLRQIYYSMNVEVTDKGDVPEGYKVSRKEKRNFPLILESPSPNQTSLYFCASSTGDATNEKLFFGSGTQLSVL.

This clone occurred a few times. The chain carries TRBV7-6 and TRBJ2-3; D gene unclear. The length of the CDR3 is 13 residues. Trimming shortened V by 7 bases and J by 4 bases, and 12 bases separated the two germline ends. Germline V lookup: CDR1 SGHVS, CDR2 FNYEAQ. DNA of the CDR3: TGTGCCAGCACCCAGCCCAGCGCAGATACGCAGTATTTT. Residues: CASTQPSADTQYF.

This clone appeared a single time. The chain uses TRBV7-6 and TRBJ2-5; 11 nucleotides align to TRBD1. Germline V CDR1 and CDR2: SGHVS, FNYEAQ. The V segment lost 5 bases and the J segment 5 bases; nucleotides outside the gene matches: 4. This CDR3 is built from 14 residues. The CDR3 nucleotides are TGTGCCAGCAGCCGCGGGACAGGGGGGGAGACCCAGTACTTC. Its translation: CASSRGTGGETQYF.

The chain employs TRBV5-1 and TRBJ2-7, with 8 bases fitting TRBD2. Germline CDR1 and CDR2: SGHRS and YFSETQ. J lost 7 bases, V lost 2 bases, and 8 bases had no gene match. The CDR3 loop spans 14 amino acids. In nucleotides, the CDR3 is TGCGCCAGCAGCTTCTTTCGAGCGGGAGTTGAGCAGTACTTC. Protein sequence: CASSFFRAGVEQYF. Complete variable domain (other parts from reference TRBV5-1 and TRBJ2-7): KAGVTQTPRYLIKTRGQQVTLSCSPISGHRSVSWYQQTPGQGLQFLFEYFSETQRNKGNFPGRFSGRQFSNSRSEMNVSTLELGDSALYLCASSFFRAGVEQYFGPGTRLTVT.

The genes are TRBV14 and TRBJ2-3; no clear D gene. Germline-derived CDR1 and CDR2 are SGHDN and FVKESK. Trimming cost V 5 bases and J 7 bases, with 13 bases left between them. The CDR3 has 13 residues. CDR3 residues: CASSYSARYTQYF. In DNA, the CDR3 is TGTGCCAGCAGCTACAGTGCCAGGTATACGCAGTATTTT.

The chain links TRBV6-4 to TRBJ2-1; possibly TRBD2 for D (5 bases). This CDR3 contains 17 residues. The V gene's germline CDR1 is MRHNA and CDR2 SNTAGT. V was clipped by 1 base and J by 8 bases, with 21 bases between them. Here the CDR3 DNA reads TGTGCCAGCAGTGACTTTCCTAGCCAGGTAGCCATAGATGAGCAGTTCTTC. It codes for CASSDFPSQVAIDEQFF.

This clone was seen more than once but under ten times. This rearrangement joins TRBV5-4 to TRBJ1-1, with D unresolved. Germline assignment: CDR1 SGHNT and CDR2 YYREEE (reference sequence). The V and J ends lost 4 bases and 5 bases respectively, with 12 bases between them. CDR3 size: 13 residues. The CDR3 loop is CASSGAGGTEAFF. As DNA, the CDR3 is TGTGCCAGCAGCGGAGCTGGTGGGACTGAAGCTTTCTTT.

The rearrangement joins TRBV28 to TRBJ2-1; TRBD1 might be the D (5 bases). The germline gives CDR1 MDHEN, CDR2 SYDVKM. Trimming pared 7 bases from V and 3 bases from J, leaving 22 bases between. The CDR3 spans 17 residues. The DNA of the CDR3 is TGTGCCAGCAACCCCCCAGCCCAGGGTTCCATCTACAATGAGCAGTTCTTC. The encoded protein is CASNPPAQGSIYNEQFF.

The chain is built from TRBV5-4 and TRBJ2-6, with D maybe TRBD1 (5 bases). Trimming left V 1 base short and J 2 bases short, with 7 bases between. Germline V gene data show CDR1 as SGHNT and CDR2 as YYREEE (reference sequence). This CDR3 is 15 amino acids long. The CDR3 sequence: CASSLQGTGANVLTF. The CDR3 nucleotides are TGTGCCAGCAGCTTGCAGGGCACTGGGGCCAACGTCCTGACTTTC.

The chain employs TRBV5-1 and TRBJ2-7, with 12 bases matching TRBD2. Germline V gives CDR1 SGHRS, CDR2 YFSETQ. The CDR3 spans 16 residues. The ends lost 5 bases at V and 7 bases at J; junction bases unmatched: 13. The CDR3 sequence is CASSPSTSGRIGEQYF. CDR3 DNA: TGCGCCAGCAGTCCCTCGACTAGCGGGAGAATAGGGGAGCAGTACTTC.

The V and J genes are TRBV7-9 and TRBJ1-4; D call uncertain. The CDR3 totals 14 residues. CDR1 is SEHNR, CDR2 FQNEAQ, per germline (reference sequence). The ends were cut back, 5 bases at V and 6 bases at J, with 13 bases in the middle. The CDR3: CASSQNPGDEKLFF. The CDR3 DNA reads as TGTGCCAGCAGCCAAAACCCCGGGGATGAAAAACTGTTTTTT. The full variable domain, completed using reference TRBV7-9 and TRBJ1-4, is DTGVSQNPRHKITKRGQNVTFRCDPISEHNRLYWYRQTLGQGPEFLTYFQNEAQLEKSRLLSDRFSAERPKGSFSTLEIQRTEQGDSAMYLCASSQNPGDEKLFFGSGTQLSVL.

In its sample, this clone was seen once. This chain's CDR3 is CATKRAGGRETQYF. Here the CDR3 DNA reads TGTGCCACCAAACGCGCGGGGGGGCGAGAGACCCAGTACTTC. The chain carries TRBV13 and TRBJ2-5; TRBD2 matches 9 bases. V lost 10 bases, J lost 4 bases, and 10 bases stayed unmatched. The CDR3 is 14 residues long. The germline V gene has CDR1 PRHDT and CDR2 FYEKMQ (reference sequence).

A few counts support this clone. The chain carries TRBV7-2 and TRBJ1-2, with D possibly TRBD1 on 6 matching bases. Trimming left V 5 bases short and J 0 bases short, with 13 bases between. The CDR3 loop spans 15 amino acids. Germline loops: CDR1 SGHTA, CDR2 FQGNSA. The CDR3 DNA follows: TGTGCCAGCAGCAGAACAGGGTTAGCTAACTATGGCTACACCTTC. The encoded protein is CASSRTGLANYGYTF.